One sample yielded the 24 T cell receptor beta chains listed below, sequenced in a study of T cells expressing NK-cell markers. TCRdb re-analyzed the 5' RACE reads; it lists each CDR3 protein once, without DNA. The table for this sample gives fewer than 400,000 distinct CDR3 sequences. The sequenced sample was blood T cells: a sorted CD56 or NKG2C T cell subset, CD4+ or CD8+ T cells, or bulk PBMC T cells (not recorded which). These receptor sequences come from a man aged 18-70 years in good health.

The J gene is TRBJ2-3, the V gene TRBV3-1; checking the TCRdb D call of TRBD2 is not possible without DNA. CDR3 length: 16 residues. Germline V gene sequence: CDR1 LGHDT, CDR2 YNNKEL (reference sequence). The chain's CDR3 is CASSQEVAGGTDTQYF.

The chain has TRBV18 and TRBJ1-4; TCRdb proposes TRBD1, but this gene call is untestable without DNA. The CDR3 totals 16 residues. From germline, CDR1 is KGHSH and CDR2 LQKENI. CDR3 sequence reads: CASSSQKGQINEKLFF.

CDR3 residues: CASSPPGVRDTGELFF. V and J are TRBV5-1 and TRBJ2-2. From germline, CDR1 is SGHRS and CDR2 YFSETQ. The CDR3 sequence is 16 residues long.

The genes are TRBV6-1 and TRBJ2-4; TCRdb selects TRBD1, and the lack of DNA leaves this call unchecked. CDR1 is MNHNS and CDR2 is SASEGT in the germline V gene. The CDR3 runs to 14 residues. The CDR3 here is CASTRGGQGNIQYF.

V gene TRBV5-1 combines with J gene TRBJ2-7; TCRdb returns TRBD1, unconfirmable since there is no DNA. This CDR3 spans 14 amino acids. From germline, CDR1 is SGHRS and CDR2 YFSETQ. The CDR3 loop is CASSYHDRPYEQYF. Filled out from reference TRBV5-1 and TRBJ2-7, the complete variable domain reads KAGVTQTPRYLIKTRGQQVTLSCSPISGHRSVSWYQQTPGQGLQFLFEYFSETQRNKGNFPGRFSGRQFSNSRSEMNVSTLELGDSALYLCASSYHDRPYEQYFGPGTRLTVT.

This chain joins TRBV12-3 or TRBV12-4 and TRBJ2-3; TCRdb designates TRBD2, a call that cannot be tested without DNA. The CDR3 has 14 residues. The chain's CDR3 is CASSWQRGTDTQYF.

The chain carries TRBV3-1 and TRBJ2-2; without DNA, the TCRdb call of TRBD1 cannot be checked. The germline V gene encodes CDR1 LGHDT and CDR2 YNNKEL (reference sequence). CDR3 length equals 16 residues. The CDR3 here is CASSQWTAGNTGELFF.

V is TRBV5-1 and J is TRBJ2-5. The CDR3 totals 13 residues. Germline V gives CDR1 SGHRS, CDR2 YFSETQ. Here the CDR3 reads CARNTGYQETQYF.

This rearrangement joins TRBV28 to TRBJ1-1; checking the TCRdb D call of TRBD1 is not possible without DNA. CDR1 MDHEN and CDR2 SYDVKM come from the germline V gene. CDR3 length: 17 amino acids. The CDR3 loop is CASSLMGTGGRNTEAFF.

This chain connects TRBV11-1 to TRBJ2-1; checking the TCRdb D call of TRBD1 is not possible without DNA. The CDR3 spans 18 residues. Germline V CDR1 and CDR2: SGHAT, FQDESV (reference sequence). CDR3 sequence: CASSLLAGRGLAYNEQFF.

The chain recombines TRBV6-1 with TRBJ2-7; with no DNA, the TCRdb D assignment of TRBD2 cannot be verified. The germline CDR1 and CDR2 sequences are MNHNS and SASEGT. This CDR3 has 14 amino acids. The CDR3 protein is CASSLRYNSYEQYF.

The chain employs TRBV18 and TRBJ2-3; the D call of TRBD1 rests on TCRdb alone, since no DNA is present to check it. This CDR3 spans 14 amino acids. The germline CDR1 and CDR2 sequences are KGHSH and LQKENI. The chain's CDR3 is CASRRPGVIDTQYF.

J is TRBJ1-2 and V is TRBV20-1; the D call from TCRdb, TRBD1, cannot be confirmed without DNA. This CDR3 contains 17 residues. Per the germline V gene, CDR1 is DFQATT and CDR2 is SNEGSKA (reference sequence). CDR3 sequence: CSATVSRDRGPNYGYTF.

The V and J genes are TRBV7-2 and TRBJ1-2; TCRdb's assignment of TRBD1 cannot be checked, as there is no DNA. Germline V gene lookup returns CDR1 SGHTA and CDR2 FQGNSA. CDR3 size: 13 residues. The CDR3 spells CASSTDRRYGYTF.

The chain combines TRBV12-3 or TRBV12-4 with TRBJ2-1; lacking DNA, the TRBD1 call made by TCRdb goes unchecked. The CDR3 is 11 residues long. CDR3 residues: CDGTDYNEQFF.

This chain connects TRBV27 to TRBJ2-2; checking the TCRdb D call of TRBD1 is not possible without DNA. Germline values: CDR1 MNHEY, CDR2 SMNVEV (reference sequence). The CDR3 sequence is 19 residues long. The CDR3 here is CASSGRMLRGADYTGELFF.

This rearrangement joins TRBV5-1 to TRBJ2-7; TCRdb's D gene call, TRBD2, goes unchecked for lack of DNA. The CDR3 is 16 amino acids. Per germline, CDR1 SGHRS and CDR2 YFSETQ. This CDR3 reads CASSPGLAGGTYEQYF.

CDR3 sequence: CASSLGVQLNTEAFF. The rearrangement uses TRBV5-1 and TRBJ1-1. Germline loops: CDR1 SGHRS, CDR2 YFSETQ. The CDR3 is 15 amino acids.

The rearrangement joins TRBV7-8 to TRBJ2-2; TCRdb reports TRBD1, a call that lacks DNA to check it against. The CDR3 consists of 16 residues. In germline, CDR1 is SGHVS, CDR2 FQNEAQ. CDR3 in amino acids: CASSLAWDRVSGELFF.

The chain recombines TRBV7-2 with TRBJ2-5. Germline assignment: CDR1 SGHTA and CDR2 FQGNSA. CDR3 size: 15 residues. The CDR3 region is CASSLDGSTSRTQYF.

V is TRBV5-1 and J is TRBJ2-1; TCRdb picks TRBD1, but there is no DNA to check that call. Per the germline V gene, CDR1 is SGHRS and CDR2 is YFSETQ. The CDR3 totals 15 residues. This chain's CDR3 is CASSLDSTGGLSQFF.

V gene TRBV9 combines with J gene TRBJ2-3; lacking DNA, the TRBD1 call made by TCRdb goes unchecked. Germline CDR1 reads SGDLS; CDR2 reads YYNGEE. The CDR3 contains 14 residues. CDR3 loop: CASSVGGQGDTQYF.

The chain has TRBV5-1 and TRBJ2-7; TCRdb reports TRBD2, a call that lacks DNA to check it against. CDR1 is SGHRS and CDR2 is YFSETQ in the germline V gene. This CDR3 spans 13 amino acids. The CDR3 loop is CASSRDVADEQYF.

The chain couples TRBV2 to TRBJ2-2; TCRdb names TRBD2, which stays unverified in the absence of DNA. This CDR3 comprises 17 residues. Germline CDR1 reads SNHLY; CDR2 reads FYNNEI. The chain's CDR3 is CASRRTSGRVDVGELFF.